This paragraph reports one T cell receptor beta chain. These data originate in a study of blood T cell repertoires in COVID-19. In the source study's methods: Reference gene primers were amplified, and this amplification served to estimate nucleated cell counts. The method was immunoSEQ multiplex PCR; TCRdb's version includes in-frame clones alone and lacks a portion of them. That table furnishes V, J and clone size, whereas the DNA furnished D and trimming. The repertoire includes some 270,000 clones, under 90% of them detected once, and 1.5% to 2% sits in the top ten. Recovered status in Cohort 3 required two negative PCRs, clearance, or symptom resolution. The CDR3 spans 13 residues. Germline V gene sequence: CDR1 ENHRY, CDR2 SYGVKD. V trimming: 6 bases; J trimming: 3 bases; junction bases outside the gene matches: 4.

This rearrangement joins TRBV10-3 to TRBJ1-1; 7 bases are shared with TRBD1. The source is a woman aged 40 to 50 who had recovered from COVID-19. The source material was PBMCs or T cells enriched from blood (not recorded which). This chain's CDR3 is CAIRGTGDTEAFF. The CDR3 nucleotides are TGTGCCATCAGGGGTACAGGGGACACTGAAGCTTTCTTT.